The rows below give T cell receptor beta chains drawn from one sample of a study of shared clonotypes between healthy human individuals. Profiled with immunoSEQ multiplex PCR; TCRdb holds only in-frame clones, not every one. The repertoire holds around 2.5 million clones, with 80% to 95% as singletons. The specimen was naive CD4+ T cells from PBMCs. These receptors were obtained from a man between 18 and 35 years old in good health. Some clones in this sample may be carry-over from other donors' samples. CDR3s include the opening cysteine and the closing phenylalanine or tryptophan. The D gene is left open where the match is weak. Clone sizes are given selectively: once, few, many, or a class where the clone is expanded.

size | J | V | D | CDR3 | DNA
once | TRBJ1-6 | TRBV28 | NA | CASSLNTFVGDNSPLHF | TGTGCCAGCAGTTTGAACACCTTTGTTGGTGATAATTCACCCCTCCACTTT
NA | TRBJ1-1 | TRBV5-1 | TRBD1 | CASSFGQGGTEAFF | TGCGCCAGCAGCTTCGGACAGGGGGGAACTGAAGCTTTCTTT
NA | TRBJ2-1 | TRBV9 | NA | CASSEDGPYNEQFF | TGTGCCAGCAGCGAGGACGGCCCCTACAATGAGCAGTTCTTC
NA | TRBJ2-7 | TRBV5-1 | NA | CASSAGAGPSGEQYF | TGCGCCAGCAGCGCAGGAGCAGGGCCGTCTGGCGAGCAGTACTTC
once | TRBJ1-2 | TRBV9 | TRBD1 | CASSAQTGGADYGYTF | TGTGCCAGCAGCGCGCAGACAGGGGGCGCTGACTATGGCTACACCTTC
NA | TRBJ1-2 | TRBV9 | NA | CASSSRQTAITFYGYTF | TGTGCCAGCAGCTCCCGACAGACTGCCATTACTTTCTATGGCTACACCTTC
NA | TRBJ1-4 | TRBV5-1 | TRBD1 | CASSLTPGQGTNEKLFF | TGCGCCAGCAGCCTCACCCCGGGACAGGGGACTAATGAAAAACTGTTTTTT
NA | TRBJ2-7 | TRBV18 | NA | CASSPAYEQYF | TGTGCCAGCTCCCCTGCCTACGAGCAGTACTTC
NA | TRBJ1-4 | TRBV5-1 | TRBD1 | CASRMDREGEKLFF | TGCGCCAGCAGGATGGACAGGGAGGGTGAAAAACTGTTTTTT
NA | TRBJ2-1 | TRBV19 | NA | CASSMRDAGNGEQFF | TGTGCCAGTAGTATGAGGGACGCGGGCAACGGGGAGCAGTTCTTC
few | TRBJ2-3 | TRBV10-3 | NA | CAIRRDSTDTQYF | TGTGCCATCAGGCGGGATTCCACAGATACGCAGTATTTT
NA | TRBJ2-7 | TRBV7-2 | NA | CASSPQGPYEQYF | TGTGCCAGCAGCCCACAGGGCCCCTACGAGCAGTACTTC
NA | TRBJ2-4 | TRBV27 | NA | CASSLRWLGSYIQYF | TGTGCCAGCAGTTTACGATGGCTGGGATCCTACATTCAGTACTTC
NA | TRBJ1-2 | TRBV28 | NA | CASGGTYDSWGYTF | TGTGCCAGCGGGGGCACCTATGATTCTTGGGGCTACACCTTC
few | TRBJ1-5 | TRBV10-2 | NA | CATLGPGRQPQHF | TGCGCCACCCTGGGGCCGGGACGGCAGCCCCAGCATTTT
NA | TRBJ1-4 | TRBV6-1 | NA | CASSEGARWRNEKLFF | TGTGCCAGCAGTGAAGGGGCCCGGTGGAGGAATGAAAAACTGTTTTTT
NA | TRBJ1-2 | TRBV5-4 | NA | CASSLPDYGYTF | TGTGCCAGCAGCTTACCCGACTATGGCTACACCTTC
NA | TRBJ2-5 | TRBV5-4 | TRBD1 | CASSLGMTGGKETQYF | TGTGCCAGCAGCTTGGGGATGACAGGGGGGAAGGAGACCCAGTACTTC
NA | TRBJ1-1 | TRBV5-1 | NA | CASSLTGGRTEAFF | TGCGCCAGCAGCTTAACGGGAGGTAGGACTGAAGCTTTCTTT
NA | TRBJ1-1 | TRBV11-2 | NA | CASRTGQGPTEAFF | TGTGCCAGCAGGACGGGGCAGGGACCCACTGAAGCTTTCTTT
NA | TRBJ2-7 | TRBV7-8 | NA | CASSLIGPGHRTYEQYF | TGTGCCAGCAGCTTAATCGGGCCGGGACACAGAACCTACGAGCAGTACTTC
NA | TRBJ1-1 | TRBV28 | NA | CASQMQWWADTEAFF | TGTGCCAGCCAAATGCAATGGTGGGCGGACACTGAAGCTTTCTTT
NA | TRBJ2-1 | TRBV5-1 | TRBD1 | CASSLQGARNEQFF | TGCGCCAGCAGCTTACAGGGGGCTCGCAATGAGCAGTTCTTC
NA | TRBJ2-7 | TRBV28 | TRBD2 | CASSRRDYSYEQYF | TGTGCCAGCAGTCGCCGGGACTACTCCTACGAGCAGTACTTC
NA | TRBJ2-3 | TRBV10-3 | TRBD1 | CAIRKGQGTDTQYF | TGTGCCATCAGGAAAGGACAGGGCACAGATACGCAGTATTTT
NA | TRBJ1-5 | TRBV28 | TRBD1 | CASTYARGHNQPQHF | TGTGCCAGCACCTACGCAAGGGGGCACAATCAGCCCCAGCATTTT
NA | TRBJ2-1 | TRBV11-3 | NA | CASSLLAESNEQFF | TGTGCCAGCAGCTTATTGGCAGAATCTAACGAGCAGTTCTTC
NA | TRBJ2-3 | TRBV15 | NA | CATSRDRVDAQYF | TGTGCCACCAGCAGGGACCGTGTAGACGCGCAGTATTTT
NA | TRBJ2-7 | TRBV19 | TRBD2 | CASSITPSGAYEQYF | TGTGCCAGTAGTATAACCCCTAGCGGCGCCTACGAGCAGTACTTC
once | TRBJ2-3 | TRBV7-9 | NA | CASSFPIATQYF | TGTGCCAGCAGCTTCCCTATAGCTACGCAGTATTTT
NA | TRBJ1-4 | TRBV19 | TRBD1 | CASSSRGQGDEKLFF | TGTGCCAGTAGTAGCCGAGGACAGGGGGACGAAAAACTGTTTTTT
NA | TRBJ2-4 | TRBV6-6 | NA | CASSYSDRGLNIQYF | TGTGCCAGCAGTTACTCGGATAGGGGCCTCAACATTCAGTACTTC
NA | TRBJ1-5 | TRBV2 | TRBD1 | CASRDDRGVNQPQHF | TGTGCCAGCAGAGATGACAGGGGAGTTAATCAGCCCCAGCATTTT
NA | TRBJ2-3 | TRBV11-2 | TRBD2 | CASSLSGGRLADTQYF | TGTGCCAGCAGCTTATCAGGCGGGAGACTCGCAGATACGCAGTATTTT
NA | TRBJ2-7 | TRBV20-1 | NA | CSAQRVSEQYF | TGCAGTGCTCAGAGGGTCTCCGAGCAGTACTTC
few | TRBJ2-7 | TRBV6-5 | TRBD2 | CASREREGRYEQYF | TGTGCCAGCCGCGAGCGGGAGGGTCGATACGAGCAGTACTTC
few | TRBJ2-2 | TRBV7-9 | NA | CAYLPGQRNTGELFF | TGTGCCTACCTTCCCGGACAGCGAAACACCGGGGAGCTGTTTTTT
NA | TRBJ2-1 | TRBV28 | TRBD2 | CASSLVSKRELSYNEQFF | TGTGCCAGCAGTTTAGTTAGTAAGCGGGAACTATCCTACAATGAGCAGTTCTTC
NA | TRBJ2-1 | TRBV6-6 | NA | CASSYSFSDLNEQFF | TGTGCCAGCAGTTACTCGTTTAGTGATCTGAATGAGCAGTTCTTC
NA | TRBJ1-4 | TRBV29-1 | NA | CSVVRASNEKLFF | TGCAGCGTTGTTCGGGCCTCAAATGAAAAACTGTTTTTT
NA | TRBJ2-7 | TRBV7-9 | NA | CASNQNSNYEQYF | TGTGCCAGCAACCAAAACTCGAACTACGAGCAGTACTTC
NA | TRBJ2-3 | TRBV4-3 | TRBD2 | CASSHMTTGTSGSHTQYF | TGCGCCAGCAGCCACATGACCACCGGGACTAGCGGGTCTCATACGCAGTATTTT
NA | TRBJ2-2 | TRBV5-1 | TRBD1 | CASSLRQGNTGELFF | TGCGCCAGCAGCTTGAGACAGGGGAACACCGGGGAGCTGTTTTTT
NA | TRBJ2-4 | TRBV28 | NA | CASSLFGGVAKNIQYF | TGTGCCAGCAGTTTGTTCGGCGGAGTAGCCAAAAACATTCAGTACTTC
NA | TRBJ2-1 | TRBV5-4 | NA | CASSFVSAPREQFF | TGTGCCAGCAGCTTTGTCTCGGCCCCTCGGGAGCAGTTCTTC
NA | TRBJ1-2 | TRBV9 | TRBD1 | CASSADRDYGYTF | TGTGCCAGCAGCGCGGACAGGGACTATGGCTACACCTTC
NA | TRBJ1-1 | TRBV28 | NA | CASSFAGAEAFF | TGTGCCAGCAGTTTCGCAGGAGCTGAAGCTTTCTTT
NA | TRBJ2-2 | TRBV2 | NA | CASSEWQGNTGELFF | TGTGCCAGCAGTGAATGGCAGGGGAACACCGGGGAGCTGTTTTTT
NA | TRBJ2-5 | TRBV7-8 | NA | CASSQTRLPQETQYF | TGTGCCAGCAGCCAGACCCGCTTGCCCCAAGAGACCCAGTACTTC
NA | TRBJ1-1 | TRBV9 | NA | CASSVAATDPRGAFF | TGTGCCAGCAGCGTGGCGGCAACTGACCCAAGGGGAGCTTTCTTT
NA | TRBJ2-7 | TRBV5-1 | TRBD2 | CASSWGGEQYF | TGCGCCAGCAGCTGGGGGGGCGAGCAGTACTTC
NA | TRBJ2-3 | TRBV7-2 | NA | CASSLMSGTDTQYF | TGTGCCAGCAGCTTAATGAGCGGTACAGATACGCAGTATTTT
NA | TRBJ2-7 | TRBV7-3 | NA | CASSLIPSPSGIQYF | TGTGCCAGCAGCTTAATTCCGAGCCCATCGGGAATCCAGTACTTC
NA | TRBJ2-7 | TRBV21-1 | NA | CASSKVPRPWFYEQYF | TGTGCCAGCAGCAAAGTCCCCAGGCCTTGGTTCTACGAGCAGTACTTC
NA | TRBJ2-1 | TRBV7-3 | NA | CASSIEGRNEQFF | TGTGCCAGCAGCATAGAGGGCCGGAATGAGCAGTTCTTC